This T cell receptor (beta chain) was sequenced in a study of OX40 agonist ivuxolimab in advanced cancers. Study-wide context: Dose-escalation patients were diagnosed with hepatocellular carcinoma, melanoma, renal cell cancer or head and neck cancer. Earlier treatment with anti-PD-1, anti-PD-L1 or anti-CTLA-4 was permitted, and less than 50% had received some.

General study findings and limits: Some nonresponders likewise displayed low normalized T-cell clonal expansion.

Points on this clone: Its antigen is not identified.

The assay was immunoSEQ multiplex PCR, and TCRdb's table has in-frame clones only and misses some. The sample contains about 98,000 clones, approximately 90% of which appear only once. The CDR3 is 17 amino acids. V lost 7 bases to trimming and J lost 0 bases; unmatched junction nucleotides: 11. CDR1 MDHEN and CDR2 SYDVKM come from the germline V gene. Source: CD4+ or CD8+ T cells sorted from blood, taken in a trial of the OX40 agonist ivuxolimab. The TCR was taken from an adult with an advanced solid tumor such as melanoma, head and neck, liver or kidney cancer. The rearrangement links TRBV28 to TRBJ2-2, with 7 bases matching TRBD2. The CDR3 loop reads CASKLVRDYTNTGELFF. The CDR3 DNA is TGTGCCAGCAAGTTGGTGAGGGACTATACGAACACCGGGGAGCTGTTTTTT.